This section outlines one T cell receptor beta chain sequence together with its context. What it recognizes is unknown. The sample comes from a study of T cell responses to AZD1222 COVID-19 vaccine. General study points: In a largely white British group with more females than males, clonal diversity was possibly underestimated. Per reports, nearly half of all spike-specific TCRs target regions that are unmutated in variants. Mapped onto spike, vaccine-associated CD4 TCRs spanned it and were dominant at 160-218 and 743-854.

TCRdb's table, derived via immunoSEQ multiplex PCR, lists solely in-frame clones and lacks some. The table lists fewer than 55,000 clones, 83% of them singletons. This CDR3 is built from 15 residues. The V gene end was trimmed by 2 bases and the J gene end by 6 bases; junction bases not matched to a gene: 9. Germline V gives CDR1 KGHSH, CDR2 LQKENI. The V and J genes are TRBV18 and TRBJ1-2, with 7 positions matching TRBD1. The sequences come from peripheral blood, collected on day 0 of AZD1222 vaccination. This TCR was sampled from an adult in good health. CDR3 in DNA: TGTGCCAGCTCACCAACGAGGACAGGAAGAAATGGCTACACCTTC. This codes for CASSPTRTGRNGYTF.